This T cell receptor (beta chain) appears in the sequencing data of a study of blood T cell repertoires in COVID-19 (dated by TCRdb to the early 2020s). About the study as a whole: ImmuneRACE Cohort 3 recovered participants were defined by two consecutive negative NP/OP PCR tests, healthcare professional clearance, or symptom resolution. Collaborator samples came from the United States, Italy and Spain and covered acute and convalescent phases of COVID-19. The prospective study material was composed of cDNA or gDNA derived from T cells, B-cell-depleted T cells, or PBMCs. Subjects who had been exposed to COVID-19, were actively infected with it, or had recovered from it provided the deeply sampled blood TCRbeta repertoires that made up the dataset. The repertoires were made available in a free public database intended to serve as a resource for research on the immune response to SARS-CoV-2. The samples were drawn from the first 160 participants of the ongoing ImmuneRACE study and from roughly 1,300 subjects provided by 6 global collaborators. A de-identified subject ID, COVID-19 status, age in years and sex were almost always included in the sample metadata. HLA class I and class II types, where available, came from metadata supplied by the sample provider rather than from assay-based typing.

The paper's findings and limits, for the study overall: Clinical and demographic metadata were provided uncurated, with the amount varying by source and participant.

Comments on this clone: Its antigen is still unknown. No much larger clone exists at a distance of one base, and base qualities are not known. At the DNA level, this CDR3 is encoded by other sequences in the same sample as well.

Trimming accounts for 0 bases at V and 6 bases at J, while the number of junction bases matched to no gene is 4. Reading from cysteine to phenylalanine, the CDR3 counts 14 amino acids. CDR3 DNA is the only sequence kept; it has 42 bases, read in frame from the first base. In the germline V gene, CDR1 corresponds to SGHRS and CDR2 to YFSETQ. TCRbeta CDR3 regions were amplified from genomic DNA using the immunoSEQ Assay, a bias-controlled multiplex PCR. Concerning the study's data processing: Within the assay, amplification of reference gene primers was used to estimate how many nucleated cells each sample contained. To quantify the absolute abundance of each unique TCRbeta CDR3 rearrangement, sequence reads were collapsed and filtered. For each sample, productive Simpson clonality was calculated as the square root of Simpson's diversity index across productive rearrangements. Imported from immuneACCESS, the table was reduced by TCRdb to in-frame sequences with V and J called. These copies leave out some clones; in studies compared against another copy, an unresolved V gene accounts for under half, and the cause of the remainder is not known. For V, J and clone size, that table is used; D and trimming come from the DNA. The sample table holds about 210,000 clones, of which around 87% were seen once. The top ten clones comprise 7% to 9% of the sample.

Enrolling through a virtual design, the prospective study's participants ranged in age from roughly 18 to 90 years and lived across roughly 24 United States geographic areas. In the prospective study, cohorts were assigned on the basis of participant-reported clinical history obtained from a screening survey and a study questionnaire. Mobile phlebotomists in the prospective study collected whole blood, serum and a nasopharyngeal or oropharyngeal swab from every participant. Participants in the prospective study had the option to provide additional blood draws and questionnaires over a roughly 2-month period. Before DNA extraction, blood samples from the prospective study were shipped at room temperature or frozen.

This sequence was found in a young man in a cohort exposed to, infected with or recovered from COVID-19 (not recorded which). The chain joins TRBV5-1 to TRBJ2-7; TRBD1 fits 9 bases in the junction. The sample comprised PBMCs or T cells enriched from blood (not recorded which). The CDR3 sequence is CASSLGTGEGEQYF. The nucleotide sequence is TGCGCCAGCAGCTTGGGGACAGGGGAAGGCGAGCAGTACTTC.